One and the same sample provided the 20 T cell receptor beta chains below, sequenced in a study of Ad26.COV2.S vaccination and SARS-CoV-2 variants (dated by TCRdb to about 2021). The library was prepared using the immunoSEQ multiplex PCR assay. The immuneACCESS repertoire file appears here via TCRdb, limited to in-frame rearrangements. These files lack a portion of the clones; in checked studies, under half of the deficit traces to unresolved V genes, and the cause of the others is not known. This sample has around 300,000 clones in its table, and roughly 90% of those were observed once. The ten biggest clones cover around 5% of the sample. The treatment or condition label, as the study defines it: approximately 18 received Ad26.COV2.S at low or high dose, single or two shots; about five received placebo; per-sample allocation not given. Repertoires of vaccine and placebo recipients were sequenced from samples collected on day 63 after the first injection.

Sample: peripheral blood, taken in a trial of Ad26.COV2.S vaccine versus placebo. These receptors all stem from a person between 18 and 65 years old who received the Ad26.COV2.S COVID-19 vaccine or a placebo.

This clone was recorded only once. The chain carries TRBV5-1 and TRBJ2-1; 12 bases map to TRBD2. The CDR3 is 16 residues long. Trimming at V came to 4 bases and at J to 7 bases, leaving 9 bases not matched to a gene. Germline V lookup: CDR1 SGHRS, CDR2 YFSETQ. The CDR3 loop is CASSAKLAGGSNEQFF. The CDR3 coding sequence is TGCGCCAGCAGCGCAAAACTAGCGGGAGGATCTAATGAGCAGTTCTTC.

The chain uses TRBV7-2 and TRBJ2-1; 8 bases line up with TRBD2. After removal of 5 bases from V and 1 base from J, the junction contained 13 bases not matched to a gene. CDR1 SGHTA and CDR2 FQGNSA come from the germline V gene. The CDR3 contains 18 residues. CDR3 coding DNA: TGTGCCAGCAGCCACCCAGGAGCTAGCGGGCCTTCCTACAATGAGCAGTTCTTC. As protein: CASSHPGASGPSYNEQFF.

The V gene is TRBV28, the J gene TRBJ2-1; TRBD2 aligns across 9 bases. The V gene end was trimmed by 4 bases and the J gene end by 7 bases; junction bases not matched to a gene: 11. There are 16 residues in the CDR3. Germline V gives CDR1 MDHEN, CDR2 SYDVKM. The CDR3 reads CASSWTAGGVENEQFF. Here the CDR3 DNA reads TGTGCCAGCAGTTGGACAGCGGGAGGAGTCGAAAATGAGCAGTTCTTC. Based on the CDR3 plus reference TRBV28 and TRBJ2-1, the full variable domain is DVKVTQSSRYLVKRTGEKVFLECVQDMDHENMFWYRQDPGLGLRLIYFSYDVKMKEKGDIPEGYSVSREKKERFSLILESASTNQTSMYLCASSWTAGGVENEQFFGPGTRLTVL.

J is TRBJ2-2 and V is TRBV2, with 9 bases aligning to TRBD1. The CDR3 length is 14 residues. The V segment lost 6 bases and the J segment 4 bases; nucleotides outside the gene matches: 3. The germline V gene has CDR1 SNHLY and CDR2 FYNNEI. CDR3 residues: CASRWTGVTGELFF. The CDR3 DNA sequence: TGTGCCAGCAGATGGACAGGGGTCACCGGGGAGCTGTTTTTT.

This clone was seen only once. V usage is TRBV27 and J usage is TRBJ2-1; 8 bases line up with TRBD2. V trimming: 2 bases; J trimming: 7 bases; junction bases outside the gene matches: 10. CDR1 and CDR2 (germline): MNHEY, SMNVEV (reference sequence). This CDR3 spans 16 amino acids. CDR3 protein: CASSLTSGFVLNEQFF. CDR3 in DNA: TGTGCCAGCAGTTTAACTAGCGGCTTCGTTTTGAATGAGCAGTTCTTC.

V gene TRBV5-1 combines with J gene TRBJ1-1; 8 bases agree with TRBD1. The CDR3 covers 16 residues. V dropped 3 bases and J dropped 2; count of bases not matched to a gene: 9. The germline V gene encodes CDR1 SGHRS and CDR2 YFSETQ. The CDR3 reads CASSSDRVRGNTEAFF. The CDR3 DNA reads TGCGCCAGCAGCTCGGACAGGGTTCGGGGAAACACTGAAGCTTTCTTT.

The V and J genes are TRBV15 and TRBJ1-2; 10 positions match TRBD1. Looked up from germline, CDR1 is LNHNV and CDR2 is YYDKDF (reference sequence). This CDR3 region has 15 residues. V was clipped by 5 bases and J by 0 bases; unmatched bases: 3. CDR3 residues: CATSGQGVPNYGYTF. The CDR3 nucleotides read TGTGCCACCAGCGGACAGGGGGTTCCTAACTATGGCTACACCTTC.

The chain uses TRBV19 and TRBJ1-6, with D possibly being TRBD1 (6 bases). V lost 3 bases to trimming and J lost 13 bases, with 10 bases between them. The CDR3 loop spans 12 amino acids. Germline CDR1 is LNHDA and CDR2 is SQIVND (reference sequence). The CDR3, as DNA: TGTGCCAGTAGTATTTTGGGGGCGCCCCTCCACTTT. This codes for CASSILGAPLHF.

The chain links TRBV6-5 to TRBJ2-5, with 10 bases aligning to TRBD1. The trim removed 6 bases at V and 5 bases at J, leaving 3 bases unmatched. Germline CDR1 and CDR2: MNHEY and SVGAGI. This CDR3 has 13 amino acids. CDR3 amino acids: CASRGTGAETQYF. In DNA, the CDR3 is TGTGCCAGCAGAGGGACAGGGGCCGAGACCCAGTACTTC.

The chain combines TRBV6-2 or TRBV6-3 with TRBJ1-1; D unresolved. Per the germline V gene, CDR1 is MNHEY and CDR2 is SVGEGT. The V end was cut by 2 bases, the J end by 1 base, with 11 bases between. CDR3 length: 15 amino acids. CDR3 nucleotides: TGTGCCAGCAGTTACCCGTATGGTGGGAACACTGAAGCTTTCTTT. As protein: CASSYPYGGNTEAFF.

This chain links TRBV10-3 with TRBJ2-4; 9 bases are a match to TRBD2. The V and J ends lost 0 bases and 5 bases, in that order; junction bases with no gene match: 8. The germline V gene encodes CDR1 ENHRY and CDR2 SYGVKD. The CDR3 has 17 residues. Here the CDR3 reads CAISESRSGRLQNIQYF. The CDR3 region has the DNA TGTGCCATCAGTGAGTCGAGAAGCGGGAGGCTACAAAACATTCAGTACTTC.

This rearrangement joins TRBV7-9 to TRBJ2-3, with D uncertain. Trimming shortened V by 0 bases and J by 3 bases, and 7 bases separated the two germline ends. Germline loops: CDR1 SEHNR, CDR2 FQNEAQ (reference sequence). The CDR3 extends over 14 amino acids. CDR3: CASSLAIGTDTQYF. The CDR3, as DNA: TGTGCCAGCAGCTTAGCGATCGGTACAGATACGCAGTATTTT.

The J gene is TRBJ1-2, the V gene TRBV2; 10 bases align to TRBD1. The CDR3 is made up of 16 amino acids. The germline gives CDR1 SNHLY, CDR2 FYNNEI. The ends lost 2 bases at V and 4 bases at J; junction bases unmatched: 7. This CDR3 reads CASSESGTGAGYGYTF. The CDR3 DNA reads TGTGCCAGCAGTGAATCTGGGACAGGGGCCGGCTATGGCTACACCTTC.

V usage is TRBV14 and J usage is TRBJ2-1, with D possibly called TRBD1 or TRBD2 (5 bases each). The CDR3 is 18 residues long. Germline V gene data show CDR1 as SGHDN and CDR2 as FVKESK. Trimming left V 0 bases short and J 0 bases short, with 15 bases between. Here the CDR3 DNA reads TGTGCCAGCAGCCAAGATTCTAGCTTGACAGACTCCTACAATGAGCAGTTCTTC. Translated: CASSQDSSLTDSYNEQFF.

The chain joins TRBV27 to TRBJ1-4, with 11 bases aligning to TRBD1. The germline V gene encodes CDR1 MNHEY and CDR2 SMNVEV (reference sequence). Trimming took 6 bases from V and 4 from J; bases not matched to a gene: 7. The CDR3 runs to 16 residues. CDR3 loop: CASRSRDRGFNEKLFF. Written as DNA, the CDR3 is TGTGCCAGCAGATCCCGGGACAGGGGGTTTAATGAAAAACTGTTTTTT.

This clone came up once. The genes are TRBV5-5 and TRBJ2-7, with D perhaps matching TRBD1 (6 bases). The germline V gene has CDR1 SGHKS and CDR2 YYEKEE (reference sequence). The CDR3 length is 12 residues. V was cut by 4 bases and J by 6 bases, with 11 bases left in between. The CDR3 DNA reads TGTGCCAGCAGCGCCAGGGGACCCGAGCAGTACTTC. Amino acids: CASSARGPEQYF.

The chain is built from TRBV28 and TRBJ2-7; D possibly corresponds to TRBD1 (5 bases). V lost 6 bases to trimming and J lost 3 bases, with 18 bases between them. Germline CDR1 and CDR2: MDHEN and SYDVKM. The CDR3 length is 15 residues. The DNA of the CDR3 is TGTGCCAGCAGCCTACTTAGCACAGGATTCTACGAGCAGTACTTC. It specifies CASSLLSTGFYEQYF.

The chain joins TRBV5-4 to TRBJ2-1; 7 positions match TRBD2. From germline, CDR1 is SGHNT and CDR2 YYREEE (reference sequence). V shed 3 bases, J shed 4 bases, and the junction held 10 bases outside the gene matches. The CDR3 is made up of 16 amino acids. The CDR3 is CASSSLGGRDYNEQFF. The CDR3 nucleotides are TGTGCCAGCAGCTCCCTGGGTGGGAGGGATTACAATGAGCAGTTCTTC.

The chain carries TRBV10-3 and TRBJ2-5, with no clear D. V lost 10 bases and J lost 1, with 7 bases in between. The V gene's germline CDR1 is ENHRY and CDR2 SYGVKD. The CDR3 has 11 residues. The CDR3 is CATQFQETQYF. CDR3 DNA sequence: TGTGCCACCCAGTTCCAAGAGACCCAGTACTTC.

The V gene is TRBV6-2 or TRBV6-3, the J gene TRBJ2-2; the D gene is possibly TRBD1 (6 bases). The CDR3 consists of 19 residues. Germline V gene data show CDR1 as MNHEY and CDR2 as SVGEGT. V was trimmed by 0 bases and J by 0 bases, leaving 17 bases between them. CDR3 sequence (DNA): TGTGCCAGCAGTTACTCATACAGGACAGATTTTTCGAACACCGGGGAGCTGTTTTTT. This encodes CASSYSYRTDFSNTGELFF.